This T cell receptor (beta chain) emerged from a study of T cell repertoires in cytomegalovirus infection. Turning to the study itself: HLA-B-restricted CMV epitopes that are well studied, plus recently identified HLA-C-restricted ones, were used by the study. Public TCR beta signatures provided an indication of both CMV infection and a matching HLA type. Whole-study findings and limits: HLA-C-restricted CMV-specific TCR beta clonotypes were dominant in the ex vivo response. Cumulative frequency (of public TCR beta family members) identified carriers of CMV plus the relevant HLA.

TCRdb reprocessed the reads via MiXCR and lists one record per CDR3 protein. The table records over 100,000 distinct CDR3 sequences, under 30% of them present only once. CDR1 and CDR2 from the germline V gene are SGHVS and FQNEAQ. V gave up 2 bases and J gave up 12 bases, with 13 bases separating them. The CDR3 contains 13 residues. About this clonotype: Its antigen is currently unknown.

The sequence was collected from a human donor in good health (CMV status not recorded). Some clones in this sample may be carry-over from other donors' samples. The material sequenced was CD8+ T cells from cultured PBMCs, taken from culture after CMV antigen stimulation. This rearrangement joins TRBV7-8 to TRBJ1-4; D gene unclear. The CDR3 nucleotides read TGTGCCAGCAGCTTATATCTCGAGGAGGAACTGTTTTTT. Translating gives CASSLYLEEELFF. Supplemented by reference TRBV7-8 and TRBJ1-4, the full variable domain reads GAGVSQSPRYKVAKRGQDVALRCDPISGHVSLFWYQQALGQGPEFLTYFQNEAQLDKSGLPSDRFFAERPEGSVSTLKIQRTQQEDSAVYLCASSLYLEEELFFGSGTQLSVL.